A single sample is the source of the 28 T cell receptor beta chains below, sequenced in a study of Ad26.COV2.S vaccination and SARS-CoV-2 variants. Noted treatment: approximately 18 received Ad26.COV2.S at low or high dose, single or two shots; about 5 received placebo; per-sample allocation not given. Sampling happened 63 days after the first vaccine or placebo injection. The assay was immunoSEQ multiplex PCR, and TCRdb's table has in-frame clones only and misses some. The sample holds just under 250,000 clones, around nine tenths seen once. Sequencing was performed on peripheral blood, taken in a trial of Ad26.COV2.S vaccine versus placebo. The receptors derive from a person between 18 and 65 years old who received the Ad26.COV2.S COVID-19 vaccine or a placebo.

The chain recombines TRBV4-1 with TRBJ2-7, with TRBD1 matching over 8 bases. Per germline, CDR1 MGHRA and CDR2 YSYEKL. The CDR3 length is 17 residues. Trimming at V came to 2 bases and at J to 2 bases, leaving 11 bases not matched to a gene. The CDR3 coding sequence is TGCGCCAGCAGCCAATTCTGGACAGGGACCGCAACCTACGAGCAGTACTTC. This sequence encodes CASSQFWTGTATYEQYF.

The J gene is TRBJ2-7, the V gene TRBV7-9, with TRBD1 matching 9 bases. The CDR3 loop spans 16 amino acids. After removal of 2 bases from V and 7 bases from J, the junction contained 12 bases not matched to a gene. Germline V lookup: CDR1 SEHNR, CDR2 FQNEAQ (reference sequence). CDR3: CASSLIRGQGIGEQYF. The CDR3 DNA follows: TGTGCCAGCAGCTTAATTAGAGGACAGGGGATTGGGGAGCAGTACTTC.

The rearrangement links TRBV7-9 to TRBJ2-2, with 9 bases identical to TRBD1. This CDR3 spans 18 amino acids. J gave up 5 bases and V 4 bases, and 14 bases lay outside the gene matches. Germline V gene lookup returns CDR1 SEHNR and CDR2 FQNEAQ (reference sequence). The CDR3 is CASSSKSGDRVGTGELFF. The CDR3 coding sequence is TGTGCCAGCAGCTCGAAGTCGGGGGACAGGGTTGGAACCGGGGAGCTGTTTTTT.

The CDR3 sequence is CASSPRIGVYEQYF. The CDR3 DNA reads TGTGCCAGCTCACCACGAATAGGGGTGTACGAGCAGTACTTC. The chain carries TRBV18 and TRBJ2-7; possible D gene TRBD1, 5 bases. Trimming took off 1 base at V and 4 bases at J, with 11 bases between the two ends. Germline CDR1 KGHSH, CDR2 LQKENI. This CDR3 is built from 14 residues.

V usage is TRBV28 and J usage is TRBJ2-7; D could derive from TRBD1 or TRBD2 (6 bases each). Trimming stripped 6 bases from V and 4 bases from J, with 16 bases between. The CDR3 runs 14 residues. Germline V gives CDR1 MDHEN, CDR2 SYDVKM. The DNA of the CDR3 is TGTGCCAGCAGGTCCACGGGGGCAAAGTACGAGCAGTACTTC. This encodes CASRSTGAKYEQYF.

The V gene is TRBV14, the J gene TRBJ1-6, with D hard to call. V was clipped by 1 base and J by 7 bases, with 8 bases between them. This CDR3 is 14 amino acids long. Germline loops: CDR1 SGHDN, CDR2 FVKESK. Written as DNA, the CDR3 is TGTGCCAGCAGCCAAGTGGGCATAAATTCACCCCTCCACTTT. Translating it yields CASSQVGINSPLHF.

The genes are TRBV5-6 and TRBJ2-5; tentatively, D is TRBD2 (5 bases). CDR1 and CDR2 (germline): SGHDT, YYEEEE. With 7 bases removed from V and 7 bases from J, the gap between germline ends came to 11 bases. The CDR3 is 11 residues long. The CDR3 here is CASGRGGTQYF. The CDR3 nucleotides are TGTGCCAGCGGGAGAGGCGGGACCCAGTACTTC.

V gene TRBV6-2 or TRBV6-3 combines with J gene TRBJ2-1; D is tentatively TRBD1 or TRBD2 (5 bases each). CDR1 MNHEY and CDR2 SVGEGT come from the germline V gene. Trimming removed 3 bases at V and 3 bases at J, with 15 bases between. The CDR3 contains 16 residues. CDR3 sequence (DNA): TGTGCCAGCAGTTATCTGGTGGGGGTGCTCTACAATGAGCAGTTCTTC. As protein: CASSYLVGVLYNEQFF.

The chain uses TRBV6-2 or TRBV6-3 and TRBJ2-1; D gene uncertain. The CDR3 has 14 amino acids. V was shortened by 2 bases and J by 4 bases, with 9 bases between the two germline ends. Germline loops: CDR1 MNHEY, CDR2 SVGEGT. As DNA, the CDR3 is TGTGCCAGCAGTTACCGACCTAAGTACAATGAGCAGTTCTTC. Protein: CASSYRPKYNEQFF.

This chain joins TRBV18 and TRBJ2-7; possibly TRBD1 for D (6 bases). Looked up from germline, CDR1 is KGHSH and CDR2 is LQKENI. V dropped 3 bases and J dropped 7 bases, with 16 bases sitting between them. The CDR3 spans 14 residues. The CDR3 protein is CASSPLDSPMEQYF. CDR3 bases: TGTGCCAGCTCACCCCTGGACAGCCCGATGGAGCAGTACTTC.

V gene TRBV10-2 combines with J gene TRBJ2-7; TRBD2 agrees at 10 bases. Germline-derived CDR1 and CDR2 are WSHSY and SAAADI. This CDR3 has 14 amino acids. V lost 0 bases, J lost 5 bases, and 1 base stayed unmatched. The CDR3 region is CASSESTSGNEQYF. The CDR3 DNA reads as TGCGCCAGCAGTGAGTCAACTAGCGGGAACGAGCAGTACTTC.

This clone was detected a few times. The V call is TRBV7-2, the J call TRBJ2-7; 14 nucleotides line up with TRBD2. This CDR3 contains 16 residues. Germline CDR1 reads SGHTA; CDR2 reads FQGNSA. V shed 5 bases, J shed 5 bases, and the junction held 8 bases outside the gene matches. The CDR3 spells CASSPGLAGGLDEQYF. CDR3 DNA sequence: TGTGCCAGCAGCCCCGGACTAGCGGGGGGTCTCGACGAGCAGTACTTC.

V gene TRBV6-2 or TRBV6-3 combines with J gene TRBJ2-3, with D perhaps TRBD1 or TRBD2 (5 bases each). V shed 5 bases and J shed 0 bases, with 18 bases lying between them. CDR3 length: 17 residues. Looked up from germline, CDR1 is MNHEY and CDR2 is SVGEGT. CDR3 nucleotides: TGTGCCAGCAGTAAGGGACGGACAAAAGCTAGCACAGATACGCAGTATTTT. Translated, it gives CASSKGRTKASTDTQYF.

The CDR3 DNA is TGTGCCTGGACCCTTCTGGCTAGGACCCAGTACTTC. This encodes CAWTLLARTQYF. The chain recombines TRBV30 with TRBJ2-5; D call uncertain. The CDR3 has 12 residues. Germline loops: CDR1 GTSNPN, CDR2 SVGIG (reference sequence). V was pared by 4 bases and J by 7 bases, with 13 bases between.

The V and J genes are TRBV18 and TRBJ1-3, with D unclear. V gave up 2 bases and J gave up 0 bases, with 8 bases separating them. The germline V gene encodes CDR1 KGHSH and CDR2 LQKENI. The CDR3 extends over 15 amino acids. This chain's CDR3 is CASSPNRDSGNTIYF. The CDR3 coding sequence is TGTGCCAGCTCACCAAACAGAGACTCTGGAAACACCATATATTTT.

The chain uses TRBV4-1 and TRBJ2-3; D gene uncertain. Trimming shortened V by 1 base and J by 5 bases, and 13 bases separated the two germline ends. The CDR3 totals 15 residues. In germline, CDR1 is MGHRA, CDR2 YSYEKL. For the CDR3, the DNA is TGCGCCAGCAGCCAAGTCTGGCAGGCGATAGATACGCAGTATTTT. Its protein product is CASSQVWQAIDTQYF.

The rearrangement links TRBV30 to TRBJ1-2; no clear D gene. The CDR3 consists of 12 residues. The germline V and J ends were trimmed by 0 bases and 3 bases, with 5 bases remaining between them. The V gene's germline CDR1 is GTSNPN and CDR2 SVGIG (reference sequence). The CDR3 DNA follows: TGTGCCTGGAGTGTACTGGACTATGGCTACACCTTC. Protein product: CAWSVLDYGYTF.

J is TRBJ2-6 and V is TRBV28; a possible D gene is TRBD1 (5 bases). Trimming pared 1 base from V and 1 base from J, leaving 14 bases between. CDR1 is MDHEN and CDR2 is SYDVKM in the germline V gene. The CDR3 consists of 18 residues. The CDR3 DNA sequence: TGTGCCAGCAGTTTATTTGTAGGGGTTGTGTCTGGGGCCAACGTCCTGACTTTC. Amino acids: CASSLFVGVVSGANVLTF.

The chain has TRBV28 and TRBJ2-1, with 9 bases that match TRBD1. V trimming: 5 bases; J trimming: 10 bases; junction bases outside the gene matches: 12. Germline lookup yields CDR1 MDHEN and CDR2 SYDVKM. The CDR3 extends over 15 amino acids. CDR3 DNA sequence: TGTGCCAGCAGTATCACGGGACAGGGCTTGATGGAGCAGTTCTTC. This translates into CASSITGQGLMEQFF.

The V gene is TRBV9, the J gene TRBJ1-5, with D unresolved. The germline gives CDR1 SGDLS, CDR2 YYNGEE. The CDR3 has 14 residues. The ends were cut back, 5 bases at V and 0 bases at J, with 9 bases in the middle. CDR3 in amino acids: CASSNEYSNQPQHF. The DNA of the CDR3 is TGTGCCAGCAGTAACGAGTATAGCAATCAGCCCCAGCATTTT.

The chain combines TRBV21-1 with TRBJ1-2. TRBV21-1 is an annotated pseudogene. The CDR3 has 17 residues. CDR3 DNA: TGTGCCAGCAGCTCCCCCGGGTTCAGGGAGGGGGCGGGTGGCTACACCTTC. Its protein product is CASSSPGFREGAGGYTF.

The chain recombines TRBV5-8 with TRBJ1-1; D is ambiguous. Looked up from germline, CDR1 is SGHTS and CDR2 is YDEGEE. Trimming took off 3 bases at V and 0 bases at J, with 6 bases between the two ends. This CDR3 is 13 amino acids long. The DNA for the CDR3 is TGTGCCAGCAGCTACGTCCTGAACACTGAAGCTTTCTTT. Translated: CASSYVLNTEAFF.

This chain connects TRBV7-9 to TRBJ2-7; 8 bases map to TRBD2. The ends lost 6 bases at V and 3 bases at J; junction bases unmatched: 1. The CDR3 consists of 12 residues. Germline loops: CDR1 SEHNR, CDR2 FQNEAQ (reference sequence). The CDR3 spells CASSGTSYEQYF. For the CDR3, the DNA is TGTGCCAGCAGTGGGACTAGCTACGAGCAGTACTTC. Complete variable domain (other parts from reference TRBV7-9 and TRBJ2-7): DTGVSQNPRHKITKRGQNVTFRCDPISEHNRLYWYRQTLGQGPEFLTYFQNEAQLEKSRLLSDRFSAERPKGSFSTLEIQRTEQGDSAMYLCASSGTSYEQYFGPGTRLTVT.

The chain uses TRBV30 and TRBJ1-1, with 9 bases lining up with TRBD1. The length of the CDR3 is 15 residues. V trimming: 3 bases; J trimming: 6 bases; junction bases outside the gene matches: 11. The germline gives CDR1 GTSNPN, CDR2 SVGIG (reference sequence). The CDR3 sequence: CAWRGAQGAGSEAFF. The CDR3 DNA sequence: TGTGCCTGGAGGGGAGCACAGGGGGCCGGTTCTGAAGCTTTCTTT.

This chain links TRBV28 with TRBJ1-2; 7 bases agree with TRBD1. V was pared by 4 bases and J by 4 bases, with 9 bases of the junction left unmatched. In germline, CDR1 is MDHEN, CDR2 SYDVKM. The CDR3 runs to 15 residues. The CDR3 DNA reads TGTGCCAGCAGTTCCGCTGACAGGGTTGGCTATGGCTACACCTTC. Translation gives CASSSADRVGYGYTF.

The chain has TRBV19 and TRBJ2-6; 7 bases match TRBD2. V lost 3 bases and J lost 2; bases outside the gene matches: 1. The CDR3 length is 15 residues. Germline V gene data show CDR1 as LNHDA and CDR2 as SQIVND (reference sequence). The CDR3 reads CASSIGGAGANVLTF. The CDR3 DNA reads TGTGCCAGTAGTATTGGGGGGGCTGGGGCCAACGTCCTGACTTTC. The full variable domain, with the rest looked up from reference TRBV19 and TRBJ2-6, is DGGITQSPKYLFRKEGQNVTLSCEQNLNHDAMYWYRQDPGQGLRLIYYSQIVNDFQKGDIAEGYSVSREKKESFPLTVTSAQKNPTAFYLCASSIGGAGANVLTFGAGSRLTVL.

This sequence joins TRBV5-1 and TRBJ2-2; D is ambiguous. Germline CDR1 SGHRS, CDR2 YFSETQ. This CDR3 spans 16 amino acids. Deletions cut 3 bases from V and 0 bases from J, with 12 bases between. The CDR3 region is CASSSINPANTGELFF. In DNA form, the CDR3 reads TGCGCCAGCAGCTCCATAAATCCCGCGAACACCGGGGAGCTGTTTTTT. Full variable domain (outside the CDR3, taken from reference TRBV5-1 and TRBJ2-2): KAGVTQTPRYLIKTRGQQVTLSCSPISGHRSVSWYQQTPGQGLQFLFEYFSETQRNKGNFPGRFSGRQFSNSRSEMNVSTLELGDSALYLCASSSINPANTGELFFGEGSRLTVL.

This chain links TRBV7-9 with TRBJ2-1, with 8 bases fitting TRBD1. J lost 3 bases, V lost 2 bases, and 3 bases had no gene match. The germline V gene encodes CDR1 SEHNR and CDR2 FQNEAQ (reference sequence). The CDR3 is made up of 15 amino acids. Here the CDR3 reads CASSLLQGDYNEQFF. The CDR3 DNA reads TGTGCCAGCAGCTTATTACAGGGGGACTACAATGAGCAGTTCTTC.